A single sample is the source of the 27 T cell receptor beta chains below, sequenced in a study of cytomegalovirus exposure and HLA in healthy donors. Clones were sequenced by immunoSEQ multiplex PCR, and TCRdb holds only the in-frame ones, with some missing. The sample has 100,000 to 150,000 clones, about 96% seen once. The sequenced sample was PBMCs. These TCRs come from a man between 18 and 29 years old in good health and CMV-seronegative.

This rearrangement joins TRBV11-2 to TRBJ2-7; 10 bases are shared with TRBD1. The CDR3 contains 16 residues. Trimming removed 4 bases from V and 2 bases from J; junction bases left unmatched: 8. CDR1 SGHAT and CDR2 FQNNGV come from the germline V gene. CDR3: CASSSPTGGFAYEQYF. The CDR3 DNA sequence: TGTGCCAGCAGCTCACCGACAGGGGGCTTTGCCTACGAGCAGTACTTC.

The rearrangement joins TRBV4-2 to TRBJ1-2, with D hard to call. V lost 0 bases to trimming and J lost 9 bases, with 11 bases between them. CDR3 length: 13 amino acids. CDR1 and CDR2 (germline): LGHNA, YNFKEQ. The CDR3 DNA reads as TGTGCCAGCAGCCAAGATGCAACTACACGCTACACCTTC. This encodes CASSQDATTRYTF.

A single count supports this clone. The genes are TRBV19 and TRBJ2-7; D ambiguous. Germline CDR1 reads LNHDA; CDR2 reads SQIVND (reference sequence). V was trimmed by 2 bases and J by 2 bases, leaving 10 bases between them. The CDR3 has 14 residues. Here the CDR3 reads CASSISTVPYEQYF. The CDR3 DNA reads TGTGCCAGTAGTATAAGTACAGTACCCTACGAGCAGTACTTC.

The J gene is TRBJ2-7, the V gene TRBV5-1; 11 bases agree with TRBD2. CDR1 and CDR2 from the germline V gene are SGHRS and YFSETQ. This CDR3 has 17 amino acids. Unmatched junction bases numbered 9, after V lost 0 bases and J lost 4 bases. CDR3: CASSLGSSGRSVYEQYF. The CDR3 region has the DNA TGCGCCAGCAGCTTGGGGTCTAGCGGGAGGTCGGTGTACGAGCAGTACTTC.

CDR3 amino acids: CASNARGTGEQYF. CDR3 nucleotides: TGTGCCAGCAATGCGCGGGGAACGGGAGAGCAGTACTTC. The rearrangement joins TRBV6-6 to TRBJ2-7; D might be TRBD2 (6 bases). The CDR3 is 13 amino acids. V dropped 7 bases and J dropped 7 bases, with 17 bases sitting between them. Germline CDR1 is MNHNY and CDR2 is SVGAGI (reference sequence).

The V gene is TRBV28, the J gene TRBJ1-4; D is ambiguous. V was trimmed by 3 bases and J by 5 bases, leaving 10 bases between them. Germline V CDR1 and CDR2: MDHEN, SYDVKM. The CDR3 is 14 amino acids. The CDR3: CASSLVVGNEKLFF. The CDR3, as DNA: TGTGCCAGCAGTTTGGTCGTCGGGAATGAAAAACTGTTTTTT.

The chain employs TRBV6-5 and TRBJ1-3; D is ambiguous. This CDR3 contains 15 residues. V was trimmed by 0 bases and J by 2 bases, leaving 8 bases between them. Germline V gene lookup returns CDR1 MNHEY and CDR2 SVGAGI. In nucleotides, the CDR3 is TGTGCCAGCAGTTACTCGGGCAGGCCTGGAAACACCATATATTTT. Translated, it gives CASSYSGRPGNTIYF.

The genes are TRBV25-1 and TRBJ2-2; D not resolved. Germline V gene lookup returns CDR1 MGHDK and CDR2 SYGVNS. Trimming shortened V by 3 bases and J by 4 bases, and 9 bases separated the two germline ends. The CDR3 has 14 amino acids. The CDR3 coding sequence is TGTGCCAGCAGTGATGGCAGAGGCACCGGGGAGCTGTTTTTT. Amino acid sequence: CASSDGRGTGELFF.

V is TRBV4-3 and J is TRBJ2-6; no clear D gene. The CDR3 has 16 residues. CDR1 and CDR2 (germline): LGHNA, YSLEER. Deletions cut 0 bases from V and 4 bases from J, with 10 bases between. CDR3 loop: CASSQDSQEGANVLTF. In DNA form, the CDR3 reads TGCGCCAGCAGCCAAGATTCGCAGGAAGGGGCCAACGTCCTGACTTTC.

The gene calls are TRBV7-2 and TRBJ1-2, with TRBD1 identical over 9 bases. V trimming: 11 bases; J trimming: 4 bases; junction bases outside the gene matches: 17. The CDR3 extends over 16 amino acids. Germline loops: CDR1 SGHTA, CDR2 FQGNSA. CDR3 nucleotide sequence: TGTGCCGGACTTTCTTCTAGGACAGGGGATTCCTATGGCTACACCTTC. It is translated as CAGLSSRTGDSYGYTF.

The V call is TRBV9, the J call TRBJ2-3; no reliable D call. CDR3 length: 13 residues. Trimming took off 7 bases at V and 0 bases at J, with 9 bases between the two ends. The germline V gene has CDR1 SGDLS and CDR2 YYNGEE. CDR3 residues: CASGQLSTDTQYF. CDR3 nucleotides: TGTGCCAGCGGGCAGCTGAGCACAGATACGCAGTATTTT.

The gene calls are TRBV7-9 and TRBJ2-3; TRBD2 agrees at 7 bases. Germline V gene sequence: CDR1 SEHNR, CDR2 FQNEAQ (reference sequence). The length of the CDR3 is 14 residues. Losses at the gene ends were 5 bases for V and 1 base for J; bases not matched to a gene: 3. This chain's CDR3 is CASSRRGGTDTQYF. For the CDR3, the DNA is TGTGCCAGCAGCCGACGGGGGGGCACAGATACGCAGTATTTT.

This chain uses TRBV7-2 with TRBJ1-4; weak D call: TRBD1 (5 bases). Germline lookup yields CDR1 SGHTA and CDR2 FQGNSA. The germline V and J ends were trimmed by 2 bases and 0 bases, with 13 bases remaining between them. The CDR3 sequence is 17 residues long. CDR3 region: CASSLWGVEATNEKLFF. CDR3 DNA: TGTGCCAGCAGCTTATGGGGGGTGGAGGCAACTAATGAAAAACTGTTTTTT.

The chain joins TRBV18 to TRBJ1-3; 8 bases align to TRBD1. The CDR3 is 15 amino acids. The trim removed 6 bases at V and 3 bases at J, leaving 7 bases unmatched. CDR1 is KGHSH, CDR2 LQKENI, per germline. CDR3 coding DNA: TGTGCCAGCTCGCTCGGACAGGGCTTTGGAAACACCATATATTTT. This gives the protein CASSLGQGFGNTIYF.

The CDR3 loop reads CASRTGGNTGELFF. The DNA for the CDR3 is TGTGCCAGCCGGACAGGGGGAAACACCGGGGAGCTGTTTTTT. This chain joins TRBV28 and TRBJ2-2; 10 bases are a match to TRBD1. CDR3 size: 14 residues. The germline gives CDR1 MDHEN, CDR2 SYDVKM. The ends lost 8 bases at V and 2 bases at J; junction bases unmatched: 2.

V is TRBV11-2 and J is TRBJ2-7; D may be TRBD1 (5 bases). This CDR3 comprises 14 residues. The V end was cut by 5 bases, the J end by 0 bases, with 11 bases between. From germline, CDR1 is SGHAT and CDR2 FQNNGV. The CDR3 sequence is CASSPTGPSYEQYF. The CDR3 DNA follows: TGTGCCAGCAGCCCAACAGGACCCTCCTACGAGCAGTACTTC.

This clone was picked up a small number of times. The chain couples TRBV13 to TRBJ2-7, with TRBD1 matching over 8 bases. Germline loops: CDR1 PRHDT, CDR2 FYEKMQ (reference sequence). The CDR3 sequence is 15 residues long. With 5 bases clipped from V and 3 bases from J, the junction kept 9 bases outside the gene matches. CDR3 coding DNA: TGTGCCAGCAGCCTCGGACAGGGTAAAAGCTACGAGCAGTACTTC. It is translated as CASSLGQGKSYEQYF.

The chain employs TRBV4-3 and TRBJ2-7, with 9 bases fitting TRBD1. The ends lost 0 bases at V and 7 bases at J; junction bases unmatched: 7. Germline CDR1 LGHNA, CDR2 YSLEER. The CDR3 is made up of 15 amino acids. The CDR3 loop is CASSQDQGTGLEQYF. The CDR3 DNA sequence: TGCGCCAGCAGCCAAGATCAGGGGACAGGGCTGGAGCAGTACTTC.

The genes are TRBV7-8 and TRBJ1-2, with 10 bases identical to TRBD1. J gave up 4 bases and V 5 bases, and 10 bases lay outside the gene matches. CDR1 is SGHVS and CDR2 is FQNEAQ in the germline V gene. The CDR3 is 16 residues long. The DNA for the CDR3 is TGTGCCAGCAGCCCAGGGACAGGGGCGGATACCTATGGCTACACCTTC. The encoded protein is CASSPGTGADTYGYTF.

In its sample, this clone was seen once. This sequence joins TRBV7-2 and TRBJ1-3; 7 positions match TRBD1. The V and J ends lost 5 bases and 1 base, in that order; junction bases with no gene match: 5. The CDR3 loop spans 15 amino acids. In germline, CDR1 is SGHTA, CDR2 FQGNSA. CDR3 amino acids: CASSVDRASGNTIYF. CDR3 in DNA: TGTGCCAGCAGCGTTGACAGGGCTTCTGGAAACACCATATATTTT. Variable domain in full (rest from reference TRBV7-2 and TRBJ1-3): GAGVSQSPSNKVTEKGKDVELRCDPISGHTALYWYRQSLGQGLEFLIYFQGNSAPDKSGLPSDRFSAERTGGSVSTLTIQRTQQEDSAVYLCASSVDRASGNTIYFGEGSWLTVV.

The chain employs TRBV19 and TRBJ2-7; tentatively, D is TRBD2 (7 bases). Per the germline V gene, CDR1 is LNHDA and CDR2 is SQIVND (reference sequence). Trimming removed 5 bases at V and 6 bases at J, with 20 bases between. The CDR3 totals 15 residues. The CDR3 region has the DNA TGTGCCAGTAGTGCCCTGGGGGGGGGCGAGGTCGAGCAGTACTTC. This codes for CASSALGGGEVEQYF.

The chain employs TRBV18 and TRBJ1-3, with D unclear. Germline CDR1 is KGHSH and CDR2 is LQKENI. Trimming cost V 2 bases and J 0 bases, with 11 bases left between them. The CDR3 runs 16 residues. The CDR3 region has the DNA TGTGCCAGCTCACCAGAGCTACTTAGCTCTGGAAACACCATATATTTT. Its protein product is CASSPELLSSGNTIYF.

This chain uses TRBV7-2 with TRBJ2-1; 7 bases map to TRBD1. The V and J ends lost 5 bases and 8 bases, in that order; junction bases with no gene match: 9. Germline assignment: CDR1 SGHTA and CDR2 FQGNSA. CDR3 length: 14 residues. This CDR3 is CASSPGIDRDEQFF. The CDR3 DNA is TGTGCCAGCAGCCCCGGGATAGACAGGGATGAGCAGTTCTTC.

This rearrangement joins TRBV19 to TRBJ2-3, with TRBD1 matching over 7 bases. V lost 6 bases to trimming and J lost 1 base; unmatched junction nucleotides: 10. CDR3 length: 16 residues. In germline, CDR1 is LNHDA, CDR2 SQIVND (reference sequence). CDR3 sequence: CASRGFGDSRTDTQYF. Here the CDR3 DNA reads TGTGCCAGTAGGGGGTTTGGGGACAGCCGCACAGATACGCAGTATTTT.

V usage is TRBV21-1 and J usage is TRBJ2-7; TRBD1, the table's D call, lacks a check against the DNA. TRBV21-1 is classified as a pseudogene. The CDR3 has 16 amino acids. The CDR3 reads CASSKDFTGVNYEQYF. In nucleotides, the CDR3 is TGTGCCAGCAGCAAAGATTTCACAGGGGTAAACTACGAGCAGTACTTC.

J is TRBJ1-5 and V is TRBV30; a weak D match, TRBD1 (5 bases). The CDR3 contains 14 residues. From germline, CDR1 is GTSNPN and CDR2 SVGIG (reference sequence). The V and J ends lost 0 bases and 7 bases respectively, with 13 bases between them. The CDR3 here is CAWSVPQGIQPQHF. For the CDR3, the DNA is TGTGCCTGGAGTGTACCCCAGGGAATCCAGCCCCAGCATTTT. Full variable domain (missing parts from reference TRBV30 and TRBJ1-5): SQTIHQWPATLVQPVGSPLSLECTVEGTSNPNLYWYRQAAGRGLQLLFYSVGIGQISSEVPQNLSASRPQDRQFILSSKKLLLSDSGFYLCAWSVPQGIQPQHFGDGTRLSIL.

The gene calls are TRBV30 and TRBJ1-1, with D possibly matching TRBD1 (5 bases). With 4 bases removed from V and 3 bases from J, the gap between germline ends came to 18 bases. The CDR3 contains 15 residues. Germline V lookup: CDR1 GTSNPN, CDR2 SVGIG (reference sequence). Here the CDR3 DNA reads TGTGCCTGGAAGTATGGCAGGGCCAGGGACACTGAAGCTTTCTTT. Its protein is CAWKYGRARDTEAFF.